Below are 25 T cell receptor beta chains sequenced from a single sample in a study of PD-1 blockade in classical Hodgkin lymphoma. Sequenced by immunoSEQ multiplex PCR; TCRdb stores in-frame clones only, minus some. The sample has under 25,000 clones, 70% to 80% seen once; the top ten hold around 1.2%. Time point denoted: cycle 4 day 1 (C4D1), after six to seven weeks of nivolumab. Brentuximab vedotin exposure varied, and every patient relapsed after autologous stem cell transplantation. Out of thawed PBMCs, magnetic negative selection purified CD4+ T cells. Sequencing used CD4+ T cells from blood, obtained before the fourth cycle of nivolumab. These receptors originate from a human donor with classical Hodgkin lymphoma.

The genes are TRBV29-1 and TRBJ1-2, with D unresolved. This CDR3 has 10 residues. Trimming shortened V by 4 bases and J by 8 bases, and 8 bases separated the two germline ends. CDR1 is SQVTM, CDR2 ANQGSEA, per germline. The CDR3 sequence: CSVVGEGYTF. The CDR3, as DNA: TGCAGCGTTGTTGGGGAAGGCTACACCTTC.

V is TRBV5-6 and J is TRBJ2-7, with D possibly being TRBD1 or TRBD2 (5 bases each). The CDR3 sequence is 14 residues long. In germline, CDR1 is SGHDT, CDR2 YYEEEE. Trimming removed 0 bases from V and 3 bases from J, with 10 bases in between. The CDR3 DNA reads TGTGCCAGCAGCTTGGTGGGACGGCACTACGAGCAGTACTTC. Its protein is CASSLVGRHYEQYF.

Comment on this clone: Relative to the germline gene, one junction end is altered; a read error may explain this. The gene calls are TRBV18 and TRBJ2-3; no definite D call. Germline assignment: CDR1 KGHSH and CDR2 LQKENI. CDR3 length equals 13 residues. CDR3 region: CASSISLDDRVHF. The DNA of the CDR3 is TGTGCCAGCTCAATAAGTTTGGATGACCGAGTACATTTT. The full variable domain, completed using reference TRBV18 and TRBJ2-3, is NAGVMQNPRHLVRRRGQEARLRCSPMKGHSHVYWYRQLPEEGLKFMVYLQKENIIDESGMPKERFSAEFPKEGPSILRIQQVVRGDSAAYFCASSISLDDRVHFGPGTRLTVL.

The chain has TRBV14 and TRBJ1-2; D unresolved. Germline V gene data show CDR1 as SGHDN and CDR2 as FVKESK. The length of the CDR3 is 14 residues. The V and J ends lost 0 bases and 2 bases respectively, with 7 bases between them. CDR3 nucleotides: TGTGCCAGCAGCCAAGAATTGCAGAACTATGGCTACACCTTC. This gives the protein CASSQELQNYGYTF.

The genes are TRBV5-6 and TRBJ2-7; 10 positions match TRBD2. Trimming at V came to 4 bases and at J to 0 bases, leaving 4 bases not matched to a gene. Germline V gene data show CDR1 as SGHDT and CDR2 as YYEEEE. This CDR3 has 15 residues. CDR3 bases: TGTGCCAGCAGCCGAGGACTAGCGGCCTCCTACGAGCAGTACTTC. This sequence encodes CASSRGLAASYEQYF.

This rearrangement joins TRBV28 to TRBJ1-6; TRBD1 matches at 7 bases. Trimming at V came to 6 bases and at J to 13 bases, leaving 18 bases not matched to a gene. Germline assignment: CDR1 MDHEN and CDR2 SYDVKM. The CDR3 runs to 16 residues. CDR3 in amino acids: CASSSGTANLIVPLHF. CDR3 DNA: TGTGCCAGCAGCTCCGGGACAGCTAATTTAATCGTTCCCCTCCACTTT.

This chain links TRBV7-2 with TRBJ1-1; TRBD1 matches at 9 bases. Trimming at V came to 4 bases and at J to 7 bases, leaving 7 bases not matched to a gene. The CDR3 is made up of 14 amino acids. CDR1 is SGHTA and CDR2 is FQGNSA in the germline V gene. The CDR3 bases are TGTGCCAGCAGCTGGGACAGGGTCCGATATGAAGCTTTCTTT. This gives the protein CASSWDRVRYEAFF.

The chain employs TRBV5-4 and TRBJ2-3; 9 bases map to TRBD1. After removal of 6 bases from V and 5 bases from J, the junction contained 13 bases not matched to a gene. The CDR3 spans 16 residues. Germline CDR1 and CDR2: SGHNT and YYREEE (reference sequence). The CDR3 region is CASNKPGQGVGDTQYF. The CDR3 DNA is TGTGCCAGCAACAAACCGGGACAGGGTGTTGGAGATACGCAGTATTTT. Supplemented by reference TRBV5-4 and TRBJ2-3, the full variable domain reads ETGVTQSPTHLIKTRGQQVTLRCSSQSGHNTVSWYQQALGQGPQFIFQYYREEENGRGNFPPRFSGLQFPNYSSELNVNALELDDSALYLCASNKPGQGVGDTQYFGPGTRLTVL.

Details on this clone: At one end the junction does not follow the germline gene, possibly because of a read error. The V and J genes are TRBV7-7 and TRBJ2-1; D is possibly TRBD1 (5 bases). The germline V gene has CDR1 SSHAT and CDR2 FNYEAQ (reference sequence). The length of the CDR3 is 13 residues. The CDR3 region has the DNA TGTGCTAGCAGCTTAGGCAGGGACAATGAGCAGTTCTTC. Protein sequence: CASSLGRDNEQFF.

The chain recombines TRBV11-2 with TRBJ1-1; TRBD1 matches at 9 bases. Germline lookup yields CDR1 SGHAT and CDR2 FQNNGV. The CDR3 is made up of 16 amino acids. Trimming at V came to 5 bases and at J to 1 base, leaving 8 bases not matched to a gene. The CDR3 spells CASSRYIQGANTEAFF. The CDR3 DNA reads as TGTGCCAGCAGCAGATATATACAGGGGGCGAACACTGAAGCTTTCTTT.

CDR3 residues: CASSLTGTVHERLFF. DNA of the CDR3: TGTGCCAGCAGCTTAACCGGGACGGTACACGAGAGACTGTTTTTT. The chain links TRBV11-2 to TRBJ1-4, with D possibly matching TRBD1 (5 bases). The CDR3 is 15 amino acids. V shed 2 bases and J shed 13 bases, with 20 bases lying between them. The germline gives CDR1 SGHAT, CDR2 FQNNGV.

The V and J genes are TRBV10-2 and TRBJ1-5, with D perhaps matching TRBD1 (5 bases). The V end was cut by 5 bases, the J end by 3 bases, with 8 bases between. From germline, CDR1 is WSHSY and CDR2 SAAADI. This CDR3 has 13 amino acids. CDR3 region: CASSQGNNQPQHF. The CDR3 nucleotides read TGCGCCAGCAGTCAGGGCAACAATCAGCCCCAGCATTTT.

This clone turned up a few times. The chain employs TRBV2 and TRBJ2-2; D gene unclear. V dropped 1 base and J dropped 4 bases, with 7 bases sitting between them. The CDR3 spans 14 residues. CDR1 and CDR2 (germline): SNHLY, FYNNEI. In DNA, the CDR3 is TGTGCCAGCAGTGAAGGTGGGCTCACCGGGGAGCTGTTTTTT. Its translation: CASSEGGLTGELFF.

This rearrangement joins TRBV25-1 to TRBJ2-3, with D tentatively TRBD1 (5 bases). CDR1 is MGHDK and CDR2 is SYGVNS in the germline V gene. Trimming removed 6 bases from V and 3 bases from J, with 16 bases in between. The CDR3 is 15 amino acids. CDR3 bases: TGTGCCAGCAGGCCCCTCAGGGCCTCAACAGATACGCAGTATTTT. It codes for CASRPLRASTDTQYF.

The chain recombines TRBV28 with TRBJ1-1; D is perhaps TRBD1 (6 bases). Germline assignment: CDR1 MDHEN and CDR2 SYDVKM. This CDR3 comprises 16 residues. With 6 bases removed from V and 4 bases from J, the gap between germline ends came to 21 bases. The CDR3 DNA is TGTGCCAGCAGCCCCCCCTCACAGGGAGGCGGCACTGAAGCTTTCTTT. This codes for CASSPPSQGGGTEAFF.

On this clone: One end of the junction fails to match germline, which may point to a read error. This sequence joins TRBV11-3 and TRBJ2-3; the match to TRBD2 covers 11 bases. Germline lookup yields CDR1 SGHNT and CDR2 YENEEA. The CDR3 runs to 16 residues. The CDR3 reads CVSSTGTSGPTDTQYF. CDR3 nucleotides: TGTGTCAGCAGCACCGGGACTAGCGGACCCACGGATACGCAGTATTTT.

The rearrangement joins TRBV29-1 to TRBJ2-5, with D maybe TRBD1 (6 bases). Trimming shortened V by 3 bases and J by 4 bases, and 12 bases separated the two germline ends. Germline lookup yields CDR1 SQVTM and CDR2 ANQGSEA. CDR3 length: 13 amino acids. The CDR3 reads CSVDVQGVETQYF. Written as DNA, the CDR3 is TGCAGCGTTGACGTACAGGGAGTAGAGACCCAGTACTTC.

The CDR3: CASSLSGAGNYGYTF. CDR3 in DNA: TGTGCCAGCAGCTTGAGTGGGGCAGGAAACTATGGCTACACCTTC. The chain is built from TRBV5-5 and TRBJ1-2; TRBD1 might be the D (5 bases). The CDR3 runs to 15 residues. Germline values: CDR1 SGHKS, CDR2 YYEKEE (reference sequence). Deletions cut 1 base from V and 2 bases from J, with 12 bases between.

CDR3 in DNA: TGCAGCGTCGCCAGGGACAGGGTTATCGCCGGGGAGCTGTTTTTT. As protein: CSVARDRVIAGELFF. The V and J genes are TRBV29-1 and TRBJ2-2, with 9 bases identical to TRBD1. The CDR3 has 15 amino acids. Germline V gene lookup returns CDR1 SQVTM and CDR2 ANQGSEA. V dropped 6 bases and J dropped 6; count of bases not matched to a gene: 11.

The chain is built from TRBV6-1 and TRBJ2-7; D is undetermined. With 2 bases removed from V and 4 bases from J, the gap between germline ends came to 15 bases. CDR3 size: 15 residues. Germline assignment: CDR1 MNHNS and CDR2 SASEGT. The CDR3 DNA reads TGTGCCAGCAGTGAATCGGGTTGGCAGAGTTACGAGCAGTACTTC. Translated: CASSESGWQSYEQYF.

V usage is TRBV7-2 and J usage is TRBJ1-6, with 9 bases matching TRBD1. CDR1 is SGHTA, CDR2 FQGNSA, per germline. This CDR3 is 16 amino acids long. Trimming at V came to 2 bases and at J to 9 bases, leaving 8 bases not matched to a gene. The CDR3 region has the DNA TGTGCCAGCAGCTTACTCGGGACAGGGAGCCGTTCACCCCTCCACTTT. Translation gives CASSLLGTGSRSPLHF.

The CDR3 sequence is CASSFPGMGADGYTF. The CDR3 nucleotides are TGCGCCAGCAGCTTTCCGGGTATGGGGGCGGATGGCTACACCTTC. The gene calls are TRBV5-1 and TRBJ1-2; D might be TRBD1 (6 bases). Germline lookup yields CDR1 SGHRS and CDR2 YFSETQ. This CDR3 region has 15 residues. The V and J ends lost 2 bases and 6 bases respectively, with 17 bases between them.

This clone was observed a single time. CDR3 sequence: CASSFLSGGAGGELFF. CDR3 sequence (DNA): TGTGCCAGCAGCTTCCTTAGCGGGGGGGCCGGCGGGGAGCTGTTTTTT. The rearrangement uses TRBV7-2 and TRBJ2-2; the match to TRBD2 covers 11 bases. The CDR3 is 16 amino acids. The germline V gene encodes CDR1 SGHTA and CDR2 FQGNSA. The junction had 7 bases not matched to a gene; V was cut back by 3 bases and J by 7 bases.

The rearrangement uses TRBV30 and TRBJ1-2, with a weak D call TRBD1 (5 bases). V lost 1 base, J lost 7 bases, and 7 bases lay in between. Germline V gives CDR1 GTSNPN, CDR2 SVGIG (reference sequence). This CDR3 contains 11 residues. The DNA for the CDR3 is TGTGCCTGGAGTGGGGGGGTTGGCTACACCTTC. It codes for CAWSGGVGYTF.

The J gene is TRBJ1-4, the V gene TRBV6-6, with a weak D call TRBD1 (6 bases). This CDR3 is 15 amino acids long. The V end lost 3 bases, the J end lost 3 bases, and 11 bases lay between the germline ends. CDR1 and CDR2 (germline): MNHNY, SVGAGI (reference sequence). CDR3 loop: CASSYGGGPNEKLFF. CDR3 nucleotides: TGTGCCAGCAGTTATGGCGGGGGCCCTAATGAAAAACTGTTTTTT.